This paragraph reports one T cell receptor beta chain. Antigen: not known. TCRdb keeps only in-frame clones here, not all; method: immunoSEQ multiplex PCR. The sample yields around 300,000 clones, approximately 87% seen once. V lost 5 bases to trimming and J lost 1 base; unmatched junction nucleotides: 8. The germline V gene has CDR1 SGHRS and CDR2 YFSETQ. CDR3 length equals 15 residues. These data belong to a study of cytomegalovirus exposure and HLA in healthy donors. Study-level findings and limits: Reportedly, cytomegalovirus status was diagnosed with high sensitivity and specificity.

This chain joins TRBV5-1 and TRBJ1-2, with TRBD1 identical over 7 bases. This TCR came from a woman younger than 30 in good health and CMV-seronegative. The specimen was PBMCs. CDR3 loop: CASRPGTDYNYGYTF. For the CDR3, the DNA is TGCGCCAGCAGACCTGGGACAGATTATAACTATGGCTACACCTTC. Using reference TRBV5-1 and TRBJ1-2 for the parts outside the CDR3, the full variable domain is KAGVTQTPRYLIKTRGQQVTLSCSPISGHRSVSWYQQTPGQGLQFLFEYFSETQRNKGNFPGRFSGRQFSNSRSEMNVSTLELGDSALYLCASRPGTDYNYGYTFGSGTRLTVV.